These 18 T cell receptor beta chains came from one sample sequenced in a study of T-cell reconstitution after alpha-beta-depleted transplantation in children. Unique molecular identifiers were built into the TCRbeta library. MiXCR, applied by TCRdb to the PCR reads, yields one record per CDR3 protein. Here the sample spans fewer than 400,000 distinct CDR3 sequences, 23% being singletons. The material sequenced was PBMCs, mostly from graft donor cells, taken 180 days after TCRalphabeta/CD19-depleted stem cell transplant. These receptor sequences come from a male patient younger than 18 who had a stem cell transplant for acute lymphoblastic leukemia, so the T cells may come from the graft donor.

This clonotype was observed a handful of times. The rearrangement uses TRBV7-2 and TRBJ2-3; 9 bases are shared with TRBD2. CDR3 length: 15 residues. CDR1 and CDR2 from the germline V gene are SGHTA and FQGNSA. Trimming cost V 4 bases and J 13 bases; bases outside gene matches: 15. The CDR3 here is CASSSIAGARPMEYF. DNA for the CDR3: TGTGCCAGCAGCTCTATAGCGGGGGCCCGGCCCATGGAGTATTTT.

This clonotype came up a few times. The chain combines TRBV5-8 with TRBJ2-2, with 7 bases aligning to TRBD1. The CDR3 is 17 residues long. The germline V gene has CDR1 SGHTS and CDR2 YDEGEE. The J segment lost 2 bases and the V segment lost 0 bases, leaving 7 bases of the junction unmatched. The chain's CDR3 is CASSLVPGTANTGELFF. The CDR3, as DNA: TGTGCCAGCAGCTTGGTTCCCGGGACAGCTAACACCGGGGAGCTGTTTTTT.

This clonotype was detected many times. The gene calls are TRBV4-1 and TRBJ2-1; TRBD2 matches 9 bases. Germline V gene sequence: CDR1 MGHRA, CDR2 YSYEKL. The CDR3 covers 15 residues. V lost 5 bases to trimming and J lost 6 bases; unmatched junction nucleotides: 8. The CDR3, as DNA: TGCGCCAGCAGCTATCCAGCGGGAGGATCCAATGAGCAGTTCTTC. It translates to CASSYPAGGSNEQFF.

This clonotype was counted a few times. V and J are TRBV9 and TRBJ2-1; a possible D gene is TRBD1 (7 bases). The germline CDR1 and CDR2 sequences are SGDLS and YYNGEE. The CDR3 covers 16 residues. Trimming removed 3 bases from V and 10 bases from J, with 23 bases in between. The CDR3 DNA is TGTGCCAGCAGCGGCTGGCGGGACAGACCTTTTTACGAGCAGTTCTTC. It codes for CASSGWRDRPFYEQFF.

This clonotype was seen many times. This chain uses TRBV12-3 or TRBV12-4 with TRBJ2-2, with 12 bases that match TRBD2. The length of the CDR3 is 16 residues. Losses at the gene ends were 0 bases for V and 9 bases for J; bases not matched to a gene: 5. As DNA, the CDR3 is TGTGCCAGCAGTTTAGCACTAGCGGGAGGTGCCTGGGAGCTGTTTTTT. This encodes CASSLALAGGAWELFF.

This chain connects TRBV5-1 to TRBJ2-5, with D unresolved. The V end was cut by 1 base, the J end by 5 bases, with 9 bases between. The CDR3 length is 13 residues. The germline V gene has CDR1 SGHRS and CDR2 YFSETQ. The CDR3 region is CASSLSQWETQYF. The CDR3 bases are TGCGCCAGCAGCTTGTCCCAGTGGGAGACCCAGTACTTC.

This clonotype occurred a few times. This rearrangement joins TRBV18 to TRBJ2-1; 8 nucleotides match TRBD1. Trimming removed 5 bases from V and 8 bases from J; junction bases left unmatched: 8. The length of the CDR3 is 14 residues. Per the germline V gene, CDR1 is KGHSH and CDR2 is LQKENI. This CDR3 reads CASSWTGKGYEQFF. CDR3 DNA: TGTGCCAGCTCATGGACAGGGAAAGGCTATGAGCAGTTCTTC.

Only a few counts were recorded for this clonotype. The rearrangement links TRBV27 to TRBJ2-7; 10 nucleotides agree with TRBD1. The CDR3 runs 16 residues. CDR1 is MNHEY and CDR2 is SMNVEV in the germline V gene (reference sequence). The junction had 10 bases not matched to a gene; V was cut back by 5 bases and J by 3 bases. CDR3 in amino acids: CASSLGVDRGGYEQYF. As DNA, the CDR3 is TGTGCCAGCAGTCTCGGCGTGGACAGGGGGGGCTACGAGCAGTACTTC.

The CDR3 nucleotides are TGTGCCAGCAGCTTACAAGGGAATTCACCCCTCCACTTT. It encodes CASSLQGNSPLHF. J is TRBJ1-6 and V is TRBV7-9; D ambiguous. From germline, CDR1 is SEHNR and CDR2 FQNEAQ (reference sequence). The CDR3 extends over 13 amino acids. V was shortened by 2 bases and J by 7 bases, with 6 bases between the two germline ends.

CDR3 loop: CSATYLVARTDTQYF. The CDR3 region has the DNA TGCAGTGCTACCTACCTCGTGGCCCGCACAGATACGCAGTATTTT. This chain connects TRBV20-1 to TRBJ2-3; D ambiguous. Germline CDR1 and CDR2: DFQATT and SNEGSKA (reference sequence). V was shortened by 4 bases and J by 1 base, with 15 bases between the two germline ends. This CDR3 spans 15 amino acids.

The chain recombines TRBV20-1 with TRBJ2-5, with TRBD2 identical over 7 bases. CDR1 is DFQATT, CDR2 SNEGSKA, per germline (reference sequence). This CDR3 is built from 17 residues. The J segment lost 2 bases and the V segment lost 0 bases, leaving 12 bases of the junction unmatched. The CDR3 protein is CSARDLRRLALQETQYF. The CDR3 region has the DNA TGCAGTGCTAGAGATCTCCGTCGACTAGCCCTTCAAGAGACCCAGTACTTC.

This sequence joins TRBV6-1 and TRBJ2-4; 8 nucleotides agree with TRBD2. With V trimmed by 7 bases and J by 1 base, 12 bases remained unmatched. This CDR3 contains 17 residues. The germline CDR1 and CDR2 sequences are MNHNS and SASEGT. CDR3 region: CASMGESGRWAKNIQYF. CDR3 bases: TGTGCCAGCATGGGGGAGAGCGGGAGATGGGCCAAAAACATTCAGTACTTC.

CDR3 loop: CASSLGQSGQSYGYTF. The DNA for the CDR3 is TGTGCCAGCAGCTTAGGCCAATCAGGACAGAGCTATGGCTACACCTTC. The J gene is TRBJ1-2, the V gene TRBV13, with D possibly being TRBD1 (6 bases). This CDR3 region has 16 residues. Trimming removed 0 bases from V and 4 bases from J, with 15 bases in between. Germline lookup yields CDR1 PRHDT and CDR2 FYEKMQ (reference sequence).

The V call is TRBV5-1, the J call TRBJ1-3; the match to TRBD1 covers 9 bases. The CDR3 runs 15 residues. Germline assignment: CDR1 SGHRS and CDR2 YFSETQ. V trimming: 2 bases; J trimming: 8 bases; junction bases outside the gene matches: 8. CDR3 nucleotide sequence: TGCGCCAGCAGCTTTACAGGGGGCAGGTCGGACACCATATATTTT. Its protein is CASSFTGGRSDTIYF.

This clonotype came up a few times. V gene TRBV3-1 combines with J gene TRBJ2-5, with unresolved D. The germline V gene encodes CDR1 LGHDT and CDR2 YNNKEL (reference sequence). Trimming removed 0 bases at V and 2 bases at J, with 10 bases between. The CDR3 sequence is 15 residues long. Written as DNA, the CDR3 is TGTGCCAGCAGCCAAGATCTAAACTCACAAGAGACCCAGTACTTC. Its protein is CASSQDLNSQETQYF.

This chain joins TRBV10-3 and TRBJ1-1; D perhaps matches TRBD1 (6 bases). The length of the CDR3 is 15 residues. Trimming cost V 0 bases and J 4 bases, with 12 bases left between them. In germline, CDR1 is ENHRY, CDR2 SYGVKD. CDR3 sequence: CAISESKQGATEAFF. CDR3 nucleotide sequence: TGTGCCATCAGTGAGTCGAAACAGGGTGCCACTGAAGCTTTCTTT.

The V gene is TRBV18, the J gene TRBJ2-1; 10 nucleotides align to TRBD2. After removal of 6 bases from V and 7 bases from J, the junction contained 12 bases not matched to a gene. Germline V CDR1 and CDR2: KGHSH, LQKENI. The CDR3 consists of 16 residues. The CDR3 sequence is CASSLKSLAGVNEQFF. In DNA, the CDR3 is TGTGCCAGCTCCCTAAAGAGCCTAGCGGGAGTGAATGAGCAGTTCTTC.

The V gene is TRBV6-2 or TRBV6-3, the J gene TRBJ2-2, with 8 nucleotides matching TRBD2. The CDR3 loop spans 16 amino acids. J gave up 4 bases and V 6 bases, and 10 bases lay outside the gene matches. Germline lookup yields CDR1 MNHEY and CDR2 SVGEGT. CDR3 bases: TGTGCCAGCAGCCTTACCGGGACTAGGTTCACCGGGGAGCTGTTTTTT. The encoded protein is CASSLTGTRFTGELFF.